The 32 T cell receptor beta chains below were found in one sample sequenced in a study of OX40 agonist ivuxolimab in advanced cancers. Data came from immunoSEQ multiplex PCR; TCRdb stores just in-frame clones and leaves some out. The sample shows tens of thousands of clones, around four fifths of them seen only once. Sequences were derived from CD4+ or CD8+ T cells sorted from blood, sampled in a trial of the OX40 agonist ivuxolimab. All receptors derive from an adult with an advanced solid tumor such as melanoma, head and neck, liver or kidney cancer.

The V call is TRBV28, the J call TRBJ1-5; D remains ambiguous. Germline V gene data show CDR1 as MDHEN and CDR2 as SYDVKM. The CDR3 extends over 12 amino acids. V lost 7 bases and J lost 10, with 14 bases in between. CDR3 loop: CASNGGQPPQHF. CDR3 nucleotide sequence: TGTGCCAGCAATGGAGGGCAGCCACCCCAGCATTTT. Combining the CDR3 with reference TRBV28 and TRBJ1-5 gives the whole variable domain DVKVTQSSRYLVKRTGEKVFLECVQDMDHENMFWYRQDPGLGLRLIYFSYDVKMKEKGDIPEGYSVSREKKERFSLILESASTNQTSMYLCASNGGQPPQHFGDGTRLSIL.

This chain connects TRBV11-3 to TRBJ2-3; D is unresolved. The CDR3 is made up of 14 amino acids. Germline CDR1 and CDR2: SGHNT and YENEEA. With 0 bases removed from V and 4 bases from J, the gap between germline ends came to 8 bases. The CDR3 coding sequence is TGTGCCAGCAGCTTAGAGGGATTCGCAGATACGCAGTATTTT. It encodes CASSLEGFADTQYF.

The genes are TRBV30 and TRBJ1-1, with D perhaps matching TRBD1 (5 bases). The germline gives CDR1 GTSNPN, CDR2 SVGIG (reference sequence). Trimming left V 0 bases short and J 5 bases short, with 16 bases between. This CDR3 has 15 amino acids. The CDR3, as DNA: TGTGCCTGGAGTGTATTAGGACAAGAGGGGACTGAAGCTTTCTTT. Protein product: CAWSVLGQEGTEAFF. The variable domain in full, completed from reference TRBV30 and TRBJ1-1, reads SQTIHQWPATLVQPVGSPLSLECTVEGTSNPNLYWYRQAAGRGLQLLFYSVGIGQISSEVPQNLSASRPQDRQFILSSKKLLLSDSGFYLCAWSVLGQEGTEAFFGQGTRLTVV.

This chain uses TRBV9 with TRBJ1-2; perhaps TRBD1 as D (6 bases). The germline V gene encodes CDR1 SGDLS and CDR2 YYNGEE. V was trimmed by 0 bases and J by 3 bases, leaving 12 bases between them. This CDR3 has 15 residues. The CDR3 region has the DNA TGTGCCAGCAGCGTAGTAGGCAGGGGTGACTATGGCTACACCTTC. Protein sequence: CASSVVGRGDYGYTF.

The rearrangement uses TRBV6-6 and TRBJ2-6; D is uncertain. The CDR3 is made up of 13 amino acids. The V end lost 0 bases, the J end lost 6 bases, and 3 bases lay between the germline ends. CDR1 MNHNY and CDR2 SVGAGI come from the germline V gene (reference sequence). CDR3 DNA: TGTGCCAGCAGTTACTCTATGGCCAACGTCCTGACTTTC. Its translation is CASSYSMANVLTF.

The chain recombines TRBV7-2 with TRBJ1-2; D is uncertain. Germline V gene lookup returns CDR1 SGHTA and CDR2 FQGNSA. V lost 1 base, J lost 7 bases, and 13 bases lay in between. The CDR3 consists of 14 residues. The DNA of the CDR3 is TGTGCCAGCAGCTTAGAGGTCACTGGGAGTGGCTACACCTTC. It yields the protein CASSLEVTGSGYTF. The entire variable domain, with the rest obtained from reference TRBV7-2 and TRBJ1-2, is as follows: GAGVSQSPSNKVTEKGKDVELRCDPISGHTALYWYRQSLGQGLEFLIYFQGNSAPDKSGLPSDRFSAERTGGSVSTLTIQRTQQEDSAVYLCASSLEVTGSGYTFGSGTRLTVV.

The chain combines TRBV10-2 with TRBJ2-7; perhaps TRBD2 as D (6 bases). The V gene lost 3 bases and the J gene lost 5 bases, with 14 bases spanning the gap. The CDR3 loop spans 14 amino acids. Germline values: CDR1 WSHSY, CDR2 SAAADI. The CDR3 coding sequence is TGCGCCAGCAGTGACAAGGGGACTCGGGACGAGCAGTACTTC. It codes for CASSDKGTRDEQYF.

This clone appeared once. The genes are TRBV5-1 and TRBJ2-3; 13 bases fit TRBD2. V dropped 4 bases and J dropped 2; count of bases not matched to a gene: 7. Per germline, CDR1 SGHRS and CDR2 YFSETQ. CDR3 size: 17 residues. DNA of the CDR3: TGCGCCAGCAGCACTAGACTAGCGGGAGGCTTCACAGATACGCAGTATTTT. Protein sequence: CASSTRLAGGFTDTQYF.

In DNA form, the CDR3 reads TGTGCCAGCAGCTTTTCCAGGGTTGGTAATGAAAAACTGTTTTTT. Its translation: CASSFSRVGNEKLFF. The V gene is TRBV7-2, the J gene TRBJ1-4; the D gene is possibly TRBD1 (5 bases). The germline gives CDR1 SGHTA, CDR2 FQGNSA. V was clipped by 3 bases and J by 4 bases, with 12 bases between them. The CDR3 is 15 residues long.

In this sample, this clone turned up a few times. The CDR3 sequence: CASRWKGRHTEAFF. In nucleotides, the CDR3 is TGTGCCAGTAGATGGAAGGGGCGCCACACTGAAGCTTTCTTT. The chain couples TRBV19 to TRBJ1-1; D is possibly TRBD1 (5 bases). In germline, CDR1 is LNHDA, CDR2 SQIVND (reference sequence). The length of the CDR3 is 14 residues. V gave up 6 bases and J gave up 3 bases, with 14 bases separating them. The whole variable domain, remainder taken from reference TRBV19 and TRBJ1-1, is DGGITQSPKYLFRKEGQNVTLSCEQNLNHDAMYWYRQDPGQGLRLIYYSQIVNDFQKGDIAEGYSVSREKKESFPLTVTSAQKNPTAFYLCASRWKGRHTEAFFGQGTRLTVV.

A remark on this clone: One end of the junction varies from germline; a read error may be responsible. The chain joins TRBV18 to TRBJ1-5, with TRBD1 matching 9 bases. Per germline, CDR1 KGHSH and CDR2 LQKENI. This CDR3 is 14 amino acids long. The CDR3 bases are TGTGCCAGCTCATTGGGACAGGGCAAACAGCCCCAGCATTTT. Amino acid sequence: CASSLGQGKQPQHF.

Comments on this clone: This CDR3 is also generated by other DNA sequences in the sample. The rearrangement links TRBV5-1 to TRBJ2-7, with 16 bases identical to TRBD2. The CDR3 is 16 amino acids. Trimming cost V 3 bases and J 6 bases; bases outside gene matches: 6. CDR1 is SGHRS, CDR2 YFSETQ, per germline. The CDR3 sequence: CASSSGLAGGEGEQYF. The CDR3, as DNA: TGCGCCAGCAGCTCGGGACTAGCGGGGGGGGAGGGCGAGCAGTACTTC.

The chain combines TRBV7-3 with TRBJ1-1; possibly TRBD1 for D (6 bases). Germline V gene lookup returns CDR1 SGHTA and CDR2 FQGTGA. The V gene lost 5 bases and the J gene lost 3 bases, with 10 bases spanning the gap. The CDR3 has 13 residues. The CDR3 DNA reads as TGTGCCAGCAGCCAGGACAGACACACTGAAGCTTTCTTT. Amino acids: CASSQDRHTEAFF.

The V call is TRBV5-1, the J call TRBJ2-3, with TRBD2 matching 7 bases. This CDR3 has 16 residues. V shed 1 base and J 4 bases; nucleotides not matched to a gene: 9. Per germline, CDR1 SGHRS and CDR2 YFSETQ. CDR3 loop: CASSLYVTSFADTQYF. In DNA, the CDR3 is TGCGCCAGCAGCTTGTATGTGACTAGCTTCGCAGATACGCAGTATTTT.

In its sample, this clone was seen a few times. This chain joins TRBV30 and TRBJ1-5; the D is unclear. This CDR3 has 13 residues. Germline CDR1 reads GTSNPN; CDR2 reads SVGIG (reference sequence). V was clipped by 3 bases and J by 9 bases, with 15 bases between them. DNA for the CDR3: TGTGCCTGGAGAAGGAGCCCTGAACGGCCCCAGCATTTT. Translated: CAWRRSPERPQHF.

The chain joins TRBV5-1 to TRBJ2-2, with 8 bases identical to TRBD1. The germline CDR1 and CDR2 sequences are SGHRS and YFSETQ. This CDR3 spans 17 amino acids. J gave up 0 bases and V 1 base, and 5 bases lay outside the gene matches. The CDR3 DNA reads TGCGCCAGCAGCTTGACCCACAGGGGGACGAACACCGGGGAGCTGTTTTTT. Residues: CASSLTHRGTNTGELFF.

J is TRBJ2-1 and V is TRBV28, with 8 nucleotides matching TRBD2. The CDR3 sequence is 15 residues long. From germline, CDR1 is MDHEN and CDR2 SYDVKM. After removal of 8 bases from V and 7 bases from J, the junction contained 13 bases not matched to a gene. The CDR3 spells CASGGSGTSRNEQFF. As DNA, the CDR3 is TGTGCCAGCGGGGGTAGCGGGACCTCTCGGAATGAGCAGTTCTTC.

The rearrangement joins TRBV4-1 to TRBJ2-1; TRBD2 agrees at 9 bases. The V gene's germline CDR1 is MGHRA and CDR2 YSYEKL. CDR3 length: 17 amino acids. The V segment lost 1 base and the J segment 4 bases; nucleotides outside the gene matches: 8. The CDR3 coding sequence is TGCGCCAGCAGCCAAGGGATTAGCGGGGGCCTGTACAATGAGCAGTTCTTC. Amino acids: CASSQGISGGLYNEQFF.

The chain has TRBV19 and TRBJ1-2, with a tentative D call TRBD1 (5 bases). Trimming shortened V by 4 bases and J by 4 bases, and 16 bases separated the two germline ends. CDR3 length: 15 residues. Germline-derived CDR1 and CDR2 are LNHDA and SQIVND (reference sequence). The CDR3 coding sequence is TGTGCCAGTAGTAAAGGGGTTTACGGCCTCTATGGCTACACCTTC. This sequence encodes CASSKGVYGLYGYTF.

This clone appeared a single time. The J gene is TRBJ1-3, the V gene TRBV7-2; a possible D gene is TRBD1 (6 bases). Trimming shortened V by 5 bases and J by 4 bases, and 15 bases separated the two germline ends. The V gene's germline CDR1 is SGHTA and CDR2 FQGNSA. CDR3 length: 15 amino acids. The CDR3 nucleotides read TGTGCCAGCAGCACTACCACAGGGACGGGAAACACCATATATTTT. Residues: CASSTTTGTGNTIYF.

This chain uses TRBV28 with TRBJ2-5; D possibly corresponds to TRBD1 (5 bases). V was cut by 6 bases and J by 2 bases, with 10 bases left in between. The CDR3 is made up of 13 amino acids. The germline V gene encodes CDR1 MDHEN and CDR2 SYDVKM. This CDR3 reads CASRRQPQETQYF. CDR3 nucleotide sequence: TGTGCCAGCAGGCGACAGCCTCAAGAGACCCAGTACTTC.

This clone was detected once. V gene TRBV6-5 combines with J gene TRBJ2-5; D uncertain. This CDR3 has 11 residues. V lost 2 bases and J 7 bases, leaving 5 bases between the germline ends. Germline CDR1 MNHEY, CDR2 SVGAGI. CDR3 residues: CASSYRGTQYF. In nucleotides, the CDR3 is TGTGCCAGCAGTTACCGAGGGACCCAGTACTTC.

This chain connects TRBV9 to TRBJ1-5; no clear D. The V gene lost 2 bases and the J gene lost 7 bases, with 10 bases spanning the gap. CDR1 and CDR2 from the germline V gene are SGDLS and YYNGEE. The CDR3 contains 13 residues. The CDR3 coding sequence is TGTGCCAGCAGCGTTGGGATGGGACAGCCCCAGCATTTT. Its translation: CASSVGMGQPQHF.

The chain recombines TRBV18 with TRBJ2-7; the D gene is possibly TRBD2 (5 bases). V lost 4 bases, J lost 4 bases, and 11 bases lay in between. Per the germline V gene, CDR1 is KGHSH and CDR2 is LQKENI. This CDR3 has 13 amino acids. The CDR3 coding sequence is TGTGCCAGCTCACTCGGACTGGAGTACGAGCAGTACTTC. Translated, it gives CASSLGLEYEQYF. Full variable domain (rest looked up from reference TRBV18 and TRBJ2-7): NAGVMQNPRHLVRRRGQEARLRCSPMKGHSHVYWYRQLPEEGLKFMVYLQKENIIDESGMPKERFSAEFPKEGPSILRIQQVVRGDSAAYFCASSLGLEYEQYFGPGTRLTVT.

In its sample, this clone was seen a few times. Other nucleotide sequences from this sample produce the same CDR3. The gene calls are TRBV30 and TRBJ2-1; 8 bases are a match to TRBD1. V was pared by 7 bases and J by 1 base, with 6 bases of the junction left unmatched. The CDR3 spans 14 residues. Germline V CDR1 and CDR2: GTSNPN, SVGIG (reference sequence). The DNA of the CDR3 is TGTGCCTTTCTAAGACAGGGGTCCTACAATGAGCAGTTCTTC. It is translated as CAFLRQGSYNEQFF.

CDR3: CASNSQETQYF. In DNA form, the CDR3 reads TGTGCCAGCAACAGTCAAGAGACCCAGTACTTC. This rearrangement joins TRBV28 to TRBJ2-5; D remains unclear. CDR3 length equals 11 residues. The germline V gene encodes CDR1 MDHEN and CDR2 SYDVKM. Between the trimmed V and J ends, which lost 7 bases and 2 bases, there was a span of 5 bases.

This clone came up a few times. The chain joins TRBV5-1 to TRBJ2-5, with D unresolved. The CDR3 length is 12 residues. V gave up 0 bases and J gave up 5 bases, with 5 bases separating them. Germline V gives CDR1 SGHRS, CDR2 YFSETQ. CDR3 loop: CASSLDFETQYF. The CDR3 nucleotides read TGCGCCAGCAGCTTGGACTTTGAGACCCAGTACTTC.

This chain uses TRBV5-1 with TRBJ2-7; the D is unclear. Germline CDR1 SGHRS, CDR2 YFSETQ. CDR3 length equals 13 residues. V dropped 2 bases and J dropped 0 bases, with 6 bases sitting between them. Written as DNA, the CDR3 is TGCGCCAGCAGCTTCGAGAACTCCTACGAGCAGTACTTC. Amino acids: CASSFENSYEQYF.

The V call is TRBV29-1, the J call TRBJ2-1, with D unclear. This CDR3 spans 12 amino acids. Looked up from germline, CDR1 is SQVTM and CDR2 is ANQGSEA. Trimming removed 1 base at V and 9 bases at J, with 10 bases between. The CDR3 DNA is TGCAGCGTTGAAGCATTCGTAGGTGAGCAGTTCTTC. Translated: CSVEAFVGEQFF.

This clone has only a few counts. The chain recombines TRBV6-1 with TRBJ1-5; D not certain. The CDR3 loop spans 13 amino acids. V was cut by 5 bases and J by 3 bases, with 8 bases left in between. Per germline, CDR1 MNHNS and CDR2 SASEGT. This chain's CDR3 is CASSQLNNQPQHF. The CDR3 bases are TGTGCCAGCAGTCAGCTGAACAATCAGCCCCAGCATTTT.

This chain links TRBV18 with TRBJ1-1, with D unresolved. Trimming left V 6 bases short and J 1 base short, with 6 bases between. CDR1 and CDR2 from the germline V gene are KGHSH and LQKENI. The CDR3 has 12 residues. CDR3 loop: CASSTGNTEAFF. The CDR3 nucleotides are TGTGCCAGCTCTACTGGGAACACTGAAGCTTTCTTT.

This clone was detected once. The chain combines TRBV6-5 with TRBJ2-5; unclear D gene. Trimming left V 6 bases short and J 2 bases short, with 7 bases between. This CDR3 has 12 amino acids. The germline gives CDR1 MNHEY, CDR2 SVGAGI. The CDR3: CASSGRQETQYF. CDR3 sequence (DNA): TGTGCCAGCAGCGGACGGCAAGAGACCCAGTACTTC.